This entry features one T cell receptor (beta chain) sequence. Antigen specificity is unknown. Germline trimming cut 6 bases from V and 4 bases from J; bases unmatched to any gene: 8. The CDR3 is 16 residues long. The germline CDR1 and CDR2 sequences are MNHEY and SMNVEV (reference sequence). These data come from a study of shared clonotypes between healthy human individuals. Overall study context: Plates per donor: three CD4 naive, three CD4 memory, two CD8 naive, one CD8 memory. Broader study findings: A small donor pool kept down the genetic and exposure-history diversity that was represented. The sampled material consisted only of blood, and tissue repertoires are likely to differ.

Assay used: immunoSEQ multiplex PCR; TCRdb lists only in-frame clones, some missing. The table shows around 690,000 clones, with about 90% occurring only once. With CCR7-negative CD45RA+ TemRA cells, CD45RO+ cells were combined in CD8 memory. The clonotype originates from a man between 18 and 35 years old in good health. Some clones in this sample may be carry-over from other donors' samples. The sequencing input was memory CD8+ T cells from PBMCs. Subset described: CD45RO+ cells pooled with CCR7-negative TemRA cells. The chain links TRBV27 to TRBJ2-1, with 11 bases aligning to TRBD2. The CDR3 DNA reads TGTGCCAGCAGGACCCACATAGCGGGAGGGTACAATGAGCAGTTCTTC. Translating gives CASRTHIAGGYNEQFF.